The table lists the clone carrying this TCR beta chain with many counts. Its antigen is not identified. These data come from a study of Graves' ophthalmopathy and Graves' hyperthyroidism. Investigators amplified TCR beta CDR3 regions from RNA transcripts. Following a first-round RT-PCR that used HTBI primers, a second-round multiplex PCR was carried out. MiXCR, run by TCRdb on the multiplex PCR reads, gives a single entry per CDR3 protein. Of more than 300,000 distinct CDR3 sequences listed, 15% are singletons. Overall study findings and caveats: Most thyroid-expanded clonotypes exceeding 0.001 frequency were also found in blood.

The ends were cut back, 5 bases at V and 5 bases at J, with 15 bases in the middle. CDR1 and CDR2 (germline): MNHNS, SASEGT. The length of the CDR3 is 14 residues. Pregnancy or lactation, uncontrolled infections and other autoimmune diseases were grounds for excluding patients. Physicians reached a diagnosis by relying on clinical symptoms, serum thyroxine, TRAb, thyroid ultrasound and orbital computed tomography. The clonotype was recovered from a woman aged 18-29 years with stable Graves' hyperthyroidism. The rearrangement joins TRBV6-1 to TRBJ1-1; D perhaps matches TRBD1 (6 bases). What was sequenced was peripheral blood. The CDR3 DNA is TGTGCCAGCAGTCTCACAGGGCTGGGGACTGAAGCTTTCTTT. It translates to CASSLTGLGTEAFF.